The rows below give T cell receptor beta chains drawn from one sample of a study of cytomegalovirus exposure and HLA in healthy donors. Sequenced by immunoSEQ multiplex PCR; TCRdb stores in-frame clones only, minus some. The data contain over 110,000 clones, approximately 86% of them singletons. The sample comprised PBMCs. These receptor sequences come from a man aged 18-30 years in good health and CMV-seropositive. Each CDR3 is given with its conserved first and last residue. The D gene is left open where the match is weak. Some rows have no size entry. The others give once, few or many, or a class for an expanded clone.

V gene,clone size,J gene,D gene,CDR3 DNA,CDR3 protein
TRBV5-6,NA,TRBJ2-2,TRBD1,TGTGCCAGCAGCTTGCTGGGACAGGTTAACACCGGGGAGCTGTTTTTT,CASSLLGQVNTGELFF
TRBV5-1,once,TRBJ2-1,TRBD1,TGCGCCAGCAGCTTCTGGGACAGGGCAAATGAGCAGTTCTTC,CASSFWDRANEQFF
TRBV11-3,NA,TRBJ2-3,NA,TGTGCCAGCAGCGCCGGGTCTACAGATACGCAGTATTTT,CASSAGSTDTQYF
TRBV30,once,TRBJ2-7,TRBD1,TGTGCCTGGAGTGTAACGGACAGGGGCTACGAGCAGTACTTC,CAWSVTDRGYEQYF
TRBV11-2,few,TRBJ1-2,TRBD1,TGTGCCAGCAGCTCCTTGGGGACAGGCTATGGCTACACCTTC,CASSSLGTGYGYTF
TRBV14,NA,TRBJ1-1,NA,TGTGCCAGCAGCCAGGGTGACAGGCGGAACACTGAAGCTTTCTTT,CASSQGDRRNTEAFF
TRBV7-9,NA,TRBJ2-1,NA,TGTGCCAGCACCGCCCAGACTAGTAGCGAGCAGTTCTTC,CASTAQTSSEQFF
TRBV19,NA,TRBJ2-1,TRBD2,TGTGCCAGTAGCCCACTAGCGGGGGATTGGTACAATGAGCAGTTCTTC,CASSPLAGDWYNEQFF
TRBV6-1,NA,TRBJ1-1,TRBD1,TGTGCCAGCAGTGCACAGGGGTCTGAAGCTTTCTTT,CASSAQGSEAFF
TRBV28,NA,TRBJ2-3,TRBD2,TGTGCCAGCAGCACACCGAGGCGGGAGGGAACAGATACGCAGTATTTT,CASSTPRREGTDTQYF
TRBV7-9,NA,TRBJ2-7,TRBD1,TGTGCCAGCAGCTTCGCAGGGGGCTATTGGCAGTACTTC,CASSFAGGYWQYF
TRBV19,NA,TRBJ1-5,NA,TGTGCCGGGAGTAAGGGGGATAGCAATCAGCCCCAGCATTTT,CAGSKGDSNQPQHF
TRBV11-1,NA,TRBJ2-5,NA,TGTGCCAGCAGCTTTGAAAGGACAGCCGAAGAGACCCAGTACTTC,CASSFERTAEETQYF
TRBV11-2,NA,TRBJ2-7,TRBD1,TGTGCCAGCAGCCCCACCGGGACAGGGCCCATCGAGCAGTACTTC,CASSPTGTGPIEQYF
TRBV15,NA,TRBJ2-7,NA,TGTGCCACCAGCAGATGGGCGGACAAAGGCCGCGAGCAGTACTTC,CATSRWADKGREQYF
TRBV18,NA,TRBJ2-7,NA,TGTGCCAGCTCACCACGACAGACCCATTCCTACGAGCAGTACTTC,CASSPRQTHSYEQYF
TRBV11-2,NA,TRBJ2-1,TRBD2,TGTGCCAGCAGCTTATCTGGACTAGGTGGTGGTGAGCAGTTCTTC,CASSLSGLGGGEQFF
TRBV19,NA,TRBJ2-1,NA,TGTGCCAGTAGTAAGGAGACTACCAACAATGAGCAGTTCTTC,CASSKETTNNEQFF
TRBV7-3,NA,TRBJ2-3,TRBD2,TGTGCCAGCAGCTTTGGGACTAGCGGGAACACAGATACGCAGTATTTT,CASSFGTSGNTDTQYF
TRBV6-5,once,TRBJ1-1,TRBD1,TGTGCCAGCAGTCCCGCAGGGGGACTGAACACTGAAGCTTTCTTT,CASSPAGGLNTEAFF
TRBV21-1,NA,TRBJ2-5,NA,TGTGCCAGCAGCAAAGAGCAATATAGCGGAACCCAAGAGACCCAGTACTTC,CASSKEQYSGTQETQYF
TRBV5-1,NA,TRBJ2-7,NA,TGCGCCAGCAGCTCCTTATACGAGCAGTACTTC,CASSSLYEQYF
TRBV18,NA,TRBJ2-7,TRBD1,TGTGCCAGCTCACCCCGACAGGGTAGGGGTTACGAGCAGTACTTC,CASSPRQGRGYEQYF
TRBV5-1,NA,TRBJ1-4,NA,TGCGCCAGCAGTGTAACAACTAATGAAAAACTGTTTTTT,CASSVTTNEKLFF
TRBV4-2,NA,TRBJ2-7,TRBD1,TGTGCCAGCAGCCAAGGTGTCGACAGGGCACCACCCTACGAGCAGTACTTC,CASSQGVDRAPPYEQYF
TRBV4-1,NA,TRBJ1-1,NA,TGCGCCAGCAGCCAAGAGGGCAGGGTTAGGCTCGAAGCTTTCTTT,CASSQEGRVRLEAFF
TRBV5-8,NA,TRBJ1-5,NA,TGTGCCAGCAGCGCCGGTTATAGCAATCAGCCCCAGCATTTT,CASSAGYSNQPQHF
TRBV5-6,once,TRBJ1-6,NA,TGTGCCAGCAGCTTGGTCGGTTGGTCGAGCTCCTATAATTCACCCCTCCACTTT,CASSLVGWSSSYNSPLHF
TRBV19,NA,TRBJ1-1,NA,TGTGCCAGTAGTATTATGGGGGACTTCGCTGAAGCTTTCTTT,CASSIMGDFAEAFF
TRBV6-4,NA,TRBJ2-2,NA,TGTGCCAGCAGTGCCCGCAAGATGGGAAAGGGGCATTCCGGGGAGCTGTTTTTT,CASSARKMGKGHSGELFF
TRBV2,NA,TRBJ2-1,NA,TGTGCCAGCTTGGACATACGCACCAATGAGCAGTTCTTC,CASLDIRTNEQFF
TRBV6-5,NA,TRBJ2-5,TRBD1,TGTGCCAGCAGTTCAGGGGGAACGGAGACCCAGTACTTC,CASSSGGTETQYF
TRBV7-3,once,TRBJ2-3,NA,TGTGCCAGCAGCCCAGCCGCCATGGGACTCGACACAGATACGCAGTATTTT,CASSPAAMGLDTDTQYF
TRBV11-3,NA,TRBJ2-1,NA,TGTGCCAGCAGCTTAGAGGGGGCCCCCTACAATGAGCAGTTCTTC,CASSLEGAPYNEQFF
TRBV5-6,NA,TRBJ2-7,NA,TGTGCCAGCAGCTTGGGTGTGCCTACCTACGAGCAGTACTTC,CASSLGVPTYEQYF
TRBV6-5,few,TRBJ1-5,TRBD1,TGTGCCAGCAGTTACGACAGGGCGGTACAGCCCCAGCATTTT,CASSYDRAVQPQHF
TRBV18,NA,TRBJ1-1,NA,TGTGCCAGCTCCCCTAGCGGTACGGGCACTGAAGCTTTCTTT,CASSPSGTGTEAFF
TRBV6-5,NA,TRBJ2-7,NA,TGTGCCAGCAGTTACCCGGCCCGGGGGGCTTACGAGCAGTACTTC,CASSYPARGAYEQYF
TRBV5-1,NA,TRBJ1-4,NA,TGCGCCAGCAGCGATCAGGACGGGGGAAAACTGTTTTTT,CASSDQDGGKLFF
TRBV19,NA,TRBJ1-2,NA,TGTGCCAGTAGTCCCCGTGGAGGGAGCTATGGCTACACCTTC,CASSPRGGSYGYTF
TRBV15,NA,TRBJ2-1,NA,TGTGCCACCAGCAGAGGTGCGGCGGTTAGGAGCTCCTACAATGAGCAGTTCTTC,CATSRGAAVRSSYNEQFF
TRBV27,NA,TRBJ1-2,TRBD1,TGTGCCAGCTTGGGACAGGGCGGTGGCTATGGCTACACCTTC,CASLGQGGGYGYTF
TRBV18,NA,TRBJ2-6,NA,TGTGCCAGCTCAGCGTATTTGTCCTCTGGGGCCAACGTCCTGACTTTC,CASSAYLSSGANVLTF
TRBV27,NA,TRBJ2-1,NA,TGTGCCAGCGGGAGGCACTACAATGAGCAGTTCTTC,CASGRHYNEQFF
TRBV18,NA,TRBJ1-2,TRBD1,TGTGCCAGCTCACCAGATGTGCCTGCAGGGGGGTATGGCTACACCTTC,CASSPDVPAGGYGYTF
TRBV7-8,NA,TRBJ1-5,NA,TGTGCCAGCAGCTCCTGGAGGGCAATTGGGGATCAGCCCCAGCATTTT,CASSSWRAIGDQPQHF
TRBV7-7,NA,TRBJ2-5,TRBD1,TGTGCCACCGGACAGGGTAATAAAGAGACCCAGTACTTC,CATGQGNKETQYF
TRBV7-9,NA,TRBJ1-6,TRBD1,TGTGCCAGCAGCCGGGGACAGGCCGTTCAGTCACCCCTCCACTTT,CASSRGQAVQSPLHF
TRBV27,NA,TRBJ2-5,NA,TGTGCCAGCAGTCCCGGCCCCGGACATGTGGAGACCCAGTACTTC,CASSPGPGHVETQYF
TRBV7-2,once,TRBJ1-3,TRBD1,TGTGCCAGCAGCTTGGGACAGGGGGACACCATATATTTT,CASSLGQGDTIYF